This TCR beta chain was sequenced in a study of T cells in localized non-small cell lung cancer. Study results and limitations: A median around 57 of the top 100 tumor clones appeared in adjacent lung.

Method: immunoSEQ multiplex PCR; TCRdb's copy keeps in-frame clones and lacks some. The sample records about 2,800 clones, more than 15% being singletons. Remarks on this clone: As yet, its antigen is unknown.

The length of the CDR3 is 17 residues. V lost 4 bases and J lost 4, with 20 bases in between. CDR1 is MNHGY and CDR2 is SAAAGT in the germline V gene. The TCR was taken from a male donor at least 60 years old with stage II squamous cell lung carcinoma. The chain combines TRBV6-8 with TRBJ2-1; D not certain. Source: lung tumor tissue, taken before any cancer treatment. The CDR3, as DNA: TGTGCCAGCAGTTCCCAAACCCTGCGGTTCGGGTACAATGAGCAGTTCTTC. Encoded protein: CASSSQTLRFGYNEQFF.